This T cell receptor beta chain was sequenced during a study of blood T cell repertoires in COVID-19. Overall study: There were acute and convalescent COVID-19 samples, and they came from the United States, Italy and Spain. PBMCs, B-cell-depleted T cells, or T cells provided the cDNA or gDNA that made up the material.

Authors' data handling: Scientists estimated how many nucleated cells there were by amplifying reference gene primers. This table comes from immunoSEQ multiplex PCR, and its TCRdb copy is limited to in-frame clones, with some not included. V, J and clone size derive from that table, while D and trimming were established from the DNA sequence. In the table there are 45,000 to 55,000 clones, about 70% of which are singletons. The sequence was collected from a woman in her 70s with acute or convalescent COVID-19. The specimen was peripheral blood.

CDR3 protein: CASSSATETYEQYF. The CDR3 DNA is TGTGCCAGCAGTTCCGCGACAGAAACTTACGAGCAGTACTTC. The V and J genes are TRBV7-9 and TRBJ2-7, with a weak D call TRBD1 (5 bases). V lost 6 bases, J lost 4 bases, and 16 bases lay in between. Germline lookup yields CDR1 SEHNR and CDR2 FQNEAQ (reference sequence). The CDR3 sequence is 14 residues long.